The 32 T cell receptor beta chains below were found in one sample sequenced in a study of T-cell reconstitution after alpha-beta-depleted transplantation in children. Library preparation (for TCRbeta) was performed with unique molecular identifiers. TCRdb processed the PCR reads anew with MiXCR; each CDR3 protein has one entry. The table records 600,000 or so distinct CDR3 sequences, roughly 24% of them present only once. The sample consisted of PBMCs, mostly from graft donor cells, taken 360 days after TCRalphabeta/CD19-depleted stem cell transplant. Receptor source: a boy in the first two years of life who had a stem cell transplant for acute myeloid leukemia, so the T cells may come from the graft donor.

The V call is TRBV24-1, the J call TRBJ2-1; D is unresolved. Per germline, CDR1 KGHDR and CDR2 SFDVKD. CDR3 size: 15 residues. V lost 6 bases, J lost 0 bases, and 11 bases lay in between. CDR3 residues: CATSNRRNSYNEQFF. In DNA, the CDR3 is TGTGCCACCAGTAATAGACGGAACTCCTACAATGAGCAGTTCTTC.

The chain has TRBV12-3 or TRBV12-4 and TRBJ1-1; TRBD1 is a possible D gene (5 bases). Trimming took 1 base from V and 4 from J, leaving 13 bases between them. CDR3 length: 15 residues. CDR3 nucleotide sequence: TGTGCCAGCAGTTTAGGGGGCGGGGGACGCACTGAAGCTTTCTTT. Its protein product is CASSLGGGGRTEAFF.

The chain couples TRBV12-3 or TRBV12-4 to TRBJ1-1; D is perhaps TRBD1 (5 bases). V gave up 5 bases and J gave up 1 base, with 11 bases separating them. This CDR3 has 14 amino acids. CDR3 amino acids: CASSRSGGNTEAFF. The CDR3, as DNA: TGTGCCAGCAGTCGGAGTGGGGGGAACACTGAAGCTTTCTTT.

The chain couples TRBV7-2 to TRBJ2-5; TRBD2 might be the D (6 bases). CDR3 length: 14 amino acids. Looked up from germline, CDR1 is SGHTA and CDR2 is FQGNSA. Trimming shortened V by 1 base and J by 1 base, and 7 bases separated the two germline ends. CDR3 coding DNA: TGTGCCAGCAGCTTAGAGCGGGTCCAAGAGACCCAGTACTTC. Translated, it gives CASSLERVQETQYF.

This chain joins TRBV25-1 and TRBJ2-7; D may be TRBD1 or TRBD2 (5 bases each). V lost 2 bases to trimming and J lost 0 bases, with 8 bases between them. Germline CDR1 and CDR2: MGHDK and SYGVNS. The CDR3 spans 14 residues. CDR3 protein: CASSEEGSSYEQYF. CDR3 DNA: TGTGCCAGCAGTGAAGAGGGGAGCTCCTACGAGCAGTACTTC.

This clonotype came up a few times. The rearrangement joins TRBV6-2 or TRBV6-3 to TRBJ2-7; 7 nucleotides line up with TRBD1. This CDR3 has 15 amino acids. J lost 5 bases, V lost 6 bases, and 13 bases had no gene match. Germline-derived CDR1 and CDR2 are MNHEY and SVGEGT. This CDR3 reads CASRGPGTADNEQYF. As DNA, the CDR3 is TGTGCCAGCAGGGGACCCGGGACAGCCGATAACGAGCAGTACTTC.

This clonotype was found many times. This sequence joins TRBV20-1 and TRBJ2-6; 10 positions match TRBD1. CDR1 DFQATT and CDR2 SNEGSKA come from the germline V gene (reference sequence). The J segment lost 4 bases and the V segment lost 3 bases, leaving 6 bases of the junction unmatched. The CDR3 covers 16 residues. CDR3 nucleotide sequence: TGCAGTGCTAGGCGACAGGGGGCATCGGGGGCCAACGTCCTGACTTTC. It specifies CSARRQGASGANVLTF.

There are many counts of this clonotype. The gene calls are TRBV4-3 and TRBJ2-3; maybe TRBD2 (6 bases). The CDR3 covers 15 residues. CDR1 and CDR2 from the germline V gene are LGHNA and YSLEER. The V end was cut by 0 bases, the J end by 3 bases, with 10 bases between. This CDR3 reads CASSQDTSSTDTQYF. In DNA, the CDR3 is TGCGCCAGCAGCCAAGATACTAGCAGTACAGATACGCAGTATTTT.

The chain is built from TRBV20-1 and TRBJ2-2, with D uncertain. The CDR3 is 12 residues long. CDR1 and CDR2 from the germline V gene are DFQATT and SNEGSKA (reference sequence). Trimming removed 0 bases from V and 7 bases from J, with 6 bases in between. The CDR3 loop reads CSARDLGGELFF. CDR3 sequence (DNA): TGCAGTGCTAGAGACCTGGGCGGGGAGCTGTTTTTT.

This clonotype was found many times. This chain joins TRBV7-8 and TRBJ2-5, with TRBD1 identical over 7 bases. The CDR3 contains 16 residues. The V and J ends lost 5 bases and 4 bases, in that order; junction bases with no gene match: 13. Looked up from germline, CDR1 is SGHVS and CDR2 is FQNEAQ. Here the CDR3 reads CASSRGRDRLRETQYF. CDR3 coding DNA: TGTGCCAGCAGCCGGGGCCGGGACAGACTGAGAGAGACCCAGTACTTC.

The CDR3 is CASRDRGQNTYEQYF. The CDR3 bases are TGTGCCAGCAGGGATAGAGGACAGAATACCTACGAGCAGTACTTC. The chain joins TRBV7-2 to TRBJ2-7; a possible D gene is TRBD1 (6 bases). Trimming left V 6 bases short and J 2 bases short, with 17 bases between. The CDR3 length is 15 residues. From germline, CDR1 is SGHTA and CDR2 FQGNSA.

The rearrangement links TRBV7-8 to TRBJ1-5, with 7 bases that match TRBD1. This CDR3 region has 17 residues. V lost 3 bases to trimming and J lost 3 bases; unmatched junction nucleotides: 11. The V gene's germline CDR1 is SGHVS and CDR2 FQNEAQ. CDR3 bases: TGTGCCAGCAGCTTGAGGGGGACGGGGACAGTCAATCAGCCCCAGCATTTT. Translating it yields CASSLRGTGTVNQPQHF. The whole variable domain, filled in from reference TRBV7-8 and TRBJ1-5, reads GAGVSQSPRYKVAKRGQDVALRCDPISGHVSLFWYQQALGQGPEFLTYFQNEAQLDKSGLPSDRFFAERPEGSVSTLKIQRTQQEDSAVYLCASSLRGTGTVNQPQHFGDGTRLSIL.

This clonotype came up a few times. The J gene is TRBJ1-2, the V gene TRBV28; a possible D gene is TRBD1 (6 bases). The CDR3 spans 16 residues. Germline assignment: CDR1 MDHEN and CDR2 SYDVKM. Trimming cost V 6 bases and J 3 bases, with 20 bases left between them. CDR3 amino acids: CASSIPSPGADYGYTF. The CDR3, as DNA: TGTGCCAGCAGCATACCCAGCCCAGGGGCGGACTATGGCTACACCTTC.

This clonotype was picked up many times. Germline is not matched at one junction end, which may reflect a read error. This rearrangement joins TRBV6-5 to TRBJ2-5; D possibly uses TRBD1 or TRBD2 (6 bases each). CDR1 MNHEY and CDR2 SVGAGI come from the germline V gene. The CDR3 runs 14 residues. The CDR3, as DNA: TGTGCCAGCAGTTACTCGGGGGGCGGAGAGACCAAGTACTTC. Amino acid sequence: CASSYSGGGETKYF.

The chain couples TRBV7-6 to TRBJ2-1, with D tentatively TRBD1 (5 bases). V was shortened by 8 bases and J by 3 bases, with 14 bases between the two germline ends. The CDR3 sequence is 14 residues long. Looked up from germline, CDR1 is SGHVS and CDR2 is FNYEAQ. CDR3 sequence: CASGTGRSYNEQFF. The CDR3 nucleotides are TGTGCCAGCGGAACAGGCAGGAGCTACAATGAGCAGTTCTTC.

The V call is TRBV6-1, the J call TRBJ2-5; no firm D call. Germline lookup yields CDR1 MNHNS and CDR2 SASEGT. The CDR3 covers 14 residues. With 5 bases removed from V and 0 bases from J, the gap between germline ends came to 10 bases. The CDR3 DNA sequence: TGTGCCAGCAGTCTAGACCCGTACCAAGAGACCCAGTACTTC. Its protein product is CASSLDPYQETQYF.

This clonotype has more than one count but fewer than ten. This sequence joins TRBV18 and TRBJ1-1, with TRBD1 matching 7 bases. The CDR3 sequence is 15 residues long. With V trimmed by 5 bases and J by 3 bases, 9 bases remained unmatched. Germline lookup yields CDR1 KGHSH and CDR2 LQKENI. CDR3 sequence (DNA): TGTGCCAGCTCAAGGGGGCCCGGTCGGGACACTGAAGCTTTCTTT. This translates into CASSRGPGRDTEAFF.

This clonotype was seen more than once but under ten times. The chain uses TRBV20-1 and TRBJ2-7, with 11 nucleotides matching TRBD2. The CDR3 sequence is 15 residues long. V was clipped by 3 bases and J by 4 bases; unmatched bases: 8. The germline CDR1 and CDR2 sequences are DFQATT and SNEGSKA (reference sequence). The CDR3 nucleotides read TGCAGTGCTAGCGAACTAGCGGGGGCTTATTACGAGCAGTACGTC. This encodes CSASELAGAYYEQYV.

The J gene is TRBJ1-2, the V gene TRBV4-1; possibly TRBD1 for D (5 bases). This CDR3 region has 14 residues. The germline V gene encodes CDR1 MGHRA and CDR2 YSYEKL. Trimming shortened V by 4 bases and J by 4 bases, and 13 bases separated the two germline ends. CDR3 amino acids: CASSLATVSYGYTF. The DNA of the CDR3 is TGCGCCAGCAGCCTAGCGACAGTTTCCTATGGCTACACCTTC.

The chain has TRBV24-1 and TRBJ2-3; a possible D gene is TRBD1 (5 bases). Germline-derived CDR1 and CDR2 are KGHDR and SFDVKD. V lost 4 bases, J lost 1 base, and 17 bases lay in between. The CDR3 length is 17 residues. CDR3 sequence (DNA): TGTGCCACCAGTGAACCTAAGGGGAACTACCGCACAGATACGCAGTATTTT. It codes for CATSEPKGNYRTDTQYF.

This clonotype was counted between two and nine times. The chain has TRBV6-5 and TRBJ2-2; D gene ambiguous. The CDR3 runs to 12 residues. Germline lookup yields CDR1 MNHEY and CDR2 SVGAGI. V was cut by 7 bases and J by 5 bases, with 8 bases left in between. Here the CDR3 DNA reads TGTGCCAGCATGGATCTTACCGGGGAGCTGTTTTTT. Residues: CASMDLTGELFF.

This clonotype occurred a few times. The rearrangement joins TRBV10-3 to TRBJ2-5; 8 bases agree with TRBD2. J gave up 4 bases and V 10 bases, and 11 bases lay outside the gene matches. Germline CDR1 ENHRY, CDR2 SYGVKD. The CDR3 covers 14 residues. DNA for the CDR3: TGTGCCACACGGCGCGGGGGGAGGCGAGAGACCCAGTACTTC. This sequence encodes CATRRGGRRETQYF.

This sequence joins TRBV5-1 and TRBJ1-5; D unresolved. This CDR3 contains 15 residues. Trimming removed 0 bases from V and 3 bases from J, with 10 bases in between. CDR1 and CDR2 (germline): SGHRS, YFSETQ. Written as DNA, the CDR3 is TGCGCCAGCAGCTTGGGTATAGGGCTCAATCAGCCCCAGCATTTT. Translated: CASSLGIGLNQPQHF.

This rearrangement joins TRBV6-1 to TRBJ2-3; weak D call: TRBD2 (6 bases). Germline V gives CDR1 MNHNS, CDR2 SASEGT. This CDR3 has 15 amino acids. The V end lost 7 bases, the J end lost 4 bases, and 18 bases lay between the germline ends. CDR3 DNA sequence: TGTGCCAGCACCCATAGCGGAGGCCGCCCAGATACGCAGTATTTT. Its protein product is CASTHSGGRPDTQYF.

The rearrangement uses TRBV5-1 and TRBJ2-1, with TRBD2 matching 7 bases. Per germline, CDR1 SGHRS and CDR2 YFSETQ. This CDR3 has 13 residues. Losses at the gene ends were 4 bases for V and 9 bases for J; bases not matched to a gene: 7. The chain's CDR3 is CASSRASGSEQFF. The CDR3 DNA sequence: TGCGCCAGCAGCCGAGCTAGCGGTAGTGAGCAGTTCTTC.

This clonotype has a count of ten or more. The chain joins TRBV29-1 to TRBJ2-7; D is uncertain. With 4 bases removed from V and 4 bases from J, the gap between germline ends came to 20 bases. The CDR3 is 15 amino acids. Looked up from germline, CDR1 is SQVTM and CDR2 is ANQGSEA. The CDR3 sequence: CSVAPDGPDIYEQYF. CDR3 coding DNA: TGCAGCGTTGCCCCGGACGGACCCGACATTTACGAGCAGTACTTC.

The J gene is TRBJ2-3, the V gene TRBV20-1, with 7 nucleotides matching TRBD1. The CDR3 has 16 residues. Germline CDR1 reads DFQATT; CDR2 reads SNEGSKA (reference sequence). V lost 6 bases and J lost 2; bases outside the gene matches: 14. The CDR3 reads CSATNPARGFTDTQYF. The CDR3 DNA follows: TGCAGTGCAACCAACCCGGCCAGGGGGTTCACAGATACGCAGTATTTT.

This clonotype was found a few times. V and J are TRBV6-5 and TRBJ2-7, with TRBD2 matching 8 bases. CDR3 length: 17 residues. Germline V lookup: CDR1 MNHEY, CDR2 SVGAGI. V was clipped by 0 bases and J by 0 bases; unmatched bases: 7. The CDR3 DNA reads as TGTGCCAGCAGTTACTCGTTGTGGGCGGGGGGCTCCTACGAGCAGTACTTC. This translates into CASSYSLWAGGSYEQYF.

This clonotype was observed a handful of times. The chain is built from TRBV10-3 and TRBJ1-1; tentatively, D is TRBD1 (6 bases). The V and J ends lost 6 bases and 1 base respectively, with 15 bases between them. This CDR3 region has 15 residues. Germline lookup yields CDR1 ENHRY and CDR2 SYGVKD. CDR3 sequence (DNA): TGTGCCATCAGGGGACATCGGTCCCCGAACACTGAAGCTTTCTTT. This encodes CAIRGHRSPNTEAFF.

The V call is TRBV12-3 or TRBV12-4, the J call TRBJ2-1, with TRBD2 matching 10 bases. The junction had 5 bases not matched to a gene; V was cut back by 10 bases and J by 2 bases. CDR3 size: 14 residues. CDR3 DNA sequence: TGTGCCACCCATAGCGGGGGGCCCTACAATGAGCAGTTCTTC. This codes for CATHSGGPYNEQFF.

This clonotype appeared a few times. The chain links TRBV29-1 to TRBJ2-5; 7 bases are shared with TRBD1. The CDR3 covers 12 residues. V shed 6 bases, J shed 3 bases, and the junction held 4 bases outside the gene matches. Germline V lookup: CDR1 SQVTM, CDR2 ANQGSEA. The CDR3 DNA sequence: TGCAGCGTGGACCAGGGGGAAGAGACCCAGTACTTC. It encodes CSVDQGEETQYF.

V and J are TRBV5-1 and TRBJ2-1; 11 bases align to TRBD2. The CDR3 totals 20 residues. The J segment lost 0 bases and the V segment lost 0 bases, leaving 11 bases of the junction unmatched. The germline V gene has CDR1 SGHRS and CDR2 YFSETQ. CDR3 residues: CASSLVPSGGHSNSYNEQFF. The CDR3 DNA reads as TGCGCCAGCAGCTTGGTACCTAGCGGGGGGCACTCCAACTCCTACAATGAGCAGTTCTTC.